The TCR beta chain under discussion was sequenced for a study of stem cell transplantation in POMP-related autoinflammatory disease. Across the study: Pre-transplant patients had naive-skewed CD4+ T cells and few CD8+ T cells.

The CDR3 sequence is 16 residues long. Germline V gives CDR1 SGHAT, CDR2 FQNNGV. The V end lost 0 bases, the J end lost 6 bases, and 15 bases lay between the germline ends. Method: immunoSEQ multiplex PCR; TCRdb's copy keeps in-frame clones and lacks some. The sample lists roughly 8,900 clones, approximately 85% occurring once. This material consisted of CD8+ T cells from PBMCs, taken after stem cell transplantation. V is TRBV11-2 and J is TRBJ1-5, with D maybe TRBD1 (5 bases). This clonotype was sampled from a human patient with POMP-related autoinflammation and immune dysregulation (PRAID). Some T cells could come from the graft donor. This chain's CDR3 is CASSLDYQLGVQPQHF. DNA for the CDR3: TGTGCCAGCAGCTTAGATTATCAGCTGGGGGTTCAGCCCCAGCATTTT.